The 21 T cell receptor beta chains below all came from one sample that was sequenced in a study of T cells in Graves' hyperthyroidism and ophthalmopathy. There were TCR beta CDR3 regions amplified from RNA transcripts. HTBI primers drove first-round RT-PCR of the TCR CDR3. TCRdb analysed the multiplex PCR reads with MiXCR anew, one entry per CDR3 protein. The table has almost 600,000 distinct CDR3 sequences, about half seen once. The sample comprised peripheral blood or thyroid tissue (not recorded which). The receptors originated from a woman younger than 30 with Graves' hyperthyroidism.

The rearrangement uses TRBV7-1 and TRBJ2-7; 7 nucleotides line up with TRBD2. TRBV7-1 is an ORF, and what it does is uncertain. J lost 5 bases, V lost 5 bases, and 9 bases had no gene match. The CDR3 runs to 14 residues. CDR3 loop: CASSGRAFPHEQYF. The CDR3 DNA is TGTGCCAGCAGCGGGAGGGCCTTTCCCCACGAGCAGTACTTC.

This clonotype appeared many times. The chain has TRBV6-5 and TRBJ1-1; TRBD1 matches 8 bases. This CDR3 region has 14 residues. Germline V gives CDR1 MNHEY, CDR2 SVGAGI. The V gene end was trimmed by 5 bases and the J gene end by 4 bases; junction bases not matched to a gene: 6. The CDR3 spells CASSVQGAVTEAFF. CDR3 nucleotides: TGTGCCAGCAGTGTGCAGGGGGCTGTCACTGAAGCTTTCTTT.

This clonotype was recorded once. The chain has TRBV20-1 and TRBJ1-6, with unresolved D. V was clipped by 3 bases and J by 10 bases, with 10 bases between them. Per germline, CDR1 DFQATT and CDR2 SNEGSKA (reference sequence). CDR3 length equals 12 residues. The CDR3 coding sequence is TGCAGTGCTAGCGGGAGGGCATCACCCCTCCACTTT. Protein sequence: CSASGRASPLHF.

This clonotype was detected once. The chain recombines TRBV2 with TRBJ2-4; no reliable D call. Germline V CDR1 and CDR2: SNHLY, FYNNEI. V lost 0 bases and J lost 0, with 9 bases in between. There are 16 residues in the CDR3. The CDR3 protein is CASSEALRAAKNIQYF. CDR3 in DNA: TGTGCCAGCAGTGAAGCGCTCCGAGCAGCCAAAAACATTCAGTACTTC. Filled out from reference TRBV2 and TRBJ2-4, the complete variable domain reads EPEVTQTPSHQVTQMGQEVILRCVPISNHLYFYWYRQILGQKVEFLVSFYNNEISEKSEIFDDQFSVERPDGSNFTLKIRSTKLEDSAMYFCASSEALRAAKNIQYFGAGTRLSVL.

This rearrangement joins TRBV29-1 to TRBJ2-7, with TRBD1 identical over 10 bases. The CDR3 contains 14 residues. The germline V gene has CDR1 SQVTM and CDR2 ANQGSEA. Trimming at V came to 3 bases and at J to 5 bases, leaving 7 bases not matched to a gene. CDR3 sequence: CSVEVPDRGDEQYF. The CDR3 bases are TGCAGCGTTGAGGTCCCGGACAGGGGGGACGAGCAGTACTTC.

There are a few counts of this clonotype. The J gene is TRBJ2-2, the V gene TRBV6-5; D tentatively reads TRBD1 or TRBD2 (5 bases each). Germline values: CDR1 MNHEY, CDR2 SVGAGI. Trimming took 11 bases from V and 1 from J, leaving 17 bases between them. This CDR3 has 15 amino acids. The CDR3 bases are TGTGCCGCCTCTGGGGGAGATCTGAACACCGGGGAGCTGTTTTTT. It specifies CAASGGDLNTGELFF.

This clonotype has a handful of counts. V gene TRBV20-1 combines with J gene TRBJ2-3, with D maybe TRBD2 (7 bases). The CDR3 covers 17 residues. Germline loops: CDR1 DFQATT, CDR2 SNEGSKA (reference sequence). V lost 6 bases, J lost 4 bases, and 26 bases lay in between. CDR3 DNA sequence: TGCAGTGCGGGAGGGACGACAGGTCTGGGTTTTGCAGATACGCAGTATTTT. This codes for CSAGGTTGLGFADTQYF.

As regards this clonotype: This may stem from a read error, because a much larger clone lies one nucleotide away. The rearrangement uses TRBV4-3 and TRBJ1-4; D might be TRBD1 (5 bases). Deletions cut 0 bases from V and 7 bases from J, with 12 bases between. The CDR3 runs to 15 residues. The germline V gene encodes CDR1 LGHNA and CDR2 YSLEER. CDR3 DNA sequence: TGCGCCAGCAGCCAAGATTGGGGGAGGAGTGAAAAACTGTTTTTT. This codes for CASSQDWGRSEKLFF.

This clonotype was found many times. CDR3 protein: CASSPLAGGGYEQYF. As DNA, the CDR3 is TGTGCCAGCAGTCCCCTAGCGGGAGGGGGGTACGAGCAGTACTTC. The chain employs TRBV12-3 or TRBV12-4 and TRBJ2-7; TRBD2 matches 12 bases. V lost 5 bases to trimming and J lost 4 bases; unmatched junction nucleotides: 6. The CDR3 has 15 amino acids.

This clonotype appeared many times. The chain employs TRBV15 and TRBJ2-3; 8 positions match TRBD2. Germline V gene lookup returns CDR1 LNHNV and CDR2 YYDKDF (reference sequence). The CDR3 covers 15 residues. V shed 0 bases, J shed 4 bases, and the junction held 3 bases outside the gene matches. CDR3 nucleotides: TGTGCCACCAGCAGAGAAGGCGGGAGGCCAGATACGCAGTATTTT. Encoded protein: CATSREGGRPDTQYF.

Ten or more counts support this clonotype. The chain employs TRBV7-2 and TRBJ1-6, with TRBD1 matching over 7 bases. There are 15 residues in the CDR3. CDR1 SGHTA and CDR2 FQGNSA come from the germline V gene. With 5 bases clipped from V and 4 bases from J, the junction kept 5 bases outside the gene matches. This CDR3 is CASSIGQAYNSPLHF. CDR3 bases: TGTGCCAGCAGCATTGGACAGGCGTATAATTCACCCCTCCACTTT.

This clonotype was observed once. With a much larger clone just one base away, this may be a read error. The CDR3 spells CASSLSREGERLFF. CDR3 DNA sequence: TGTGCCAGCAGCTTATCCAGGGAGGGTGAAAGACTGTTTTTT. The gene calls are TRBV7-8 and TRBJ1-4; D might be TRBD1 (5 bases). CDR3 length: 14 amino acids. CDR1 is SGHVS and CDR2 is FQNEAQ in the germline V gene.

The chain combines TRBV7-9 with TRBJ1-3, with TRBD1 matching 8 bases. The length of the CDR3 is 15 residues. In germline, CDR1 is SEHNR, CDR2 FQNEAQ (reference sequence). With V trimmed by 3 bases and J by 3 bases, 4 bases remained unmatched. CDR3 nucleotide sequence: TGTGCCAGCAGCTTGACAGGGGCGCGTGGAAACACCATATATTTT. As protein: CASSLTGARGNTIYF.

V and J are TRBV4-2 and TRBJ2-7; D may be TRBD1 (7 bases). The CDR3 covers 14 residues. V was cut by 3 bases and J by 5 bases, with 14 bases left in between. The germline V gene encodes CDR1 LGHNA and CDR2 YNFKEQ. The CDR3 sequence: CASSQSTGTHEQYF. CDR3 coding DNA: TGTGCCAGCAGCCAGTCGACAGGGACTCACGAGCAGTACTTC.

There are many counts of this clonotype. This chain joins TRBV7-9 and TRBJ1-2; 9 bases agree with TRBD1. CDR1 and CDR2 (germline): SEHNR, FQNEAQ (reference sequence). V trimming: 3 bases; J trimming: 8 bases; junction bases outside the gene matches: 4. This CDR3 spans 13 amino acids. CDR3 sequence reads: CASSLTGGLGYTF. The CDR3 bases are TGTGCCAGCAGCTTGACAGGGGGATTAGGCTACACCTTC.

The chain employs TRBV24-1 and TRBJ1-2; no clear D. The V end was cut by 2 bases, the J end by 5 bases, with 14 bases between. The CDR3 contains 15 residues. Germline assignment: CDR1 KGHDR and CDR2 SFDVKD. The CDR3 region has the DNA TGTGCCACCAGTGATTACGGGGATTTCGGTTATGGCTACACCTTC. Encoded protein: CATSDYGDFGYGYTF.

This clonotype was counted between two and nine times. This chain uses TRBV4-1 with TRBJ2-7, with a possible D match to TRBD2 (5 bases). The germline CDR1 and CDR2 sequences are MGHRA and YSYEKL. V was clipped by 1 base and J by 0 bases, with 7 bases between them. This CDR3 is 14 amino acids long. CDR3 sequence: CASSQVRDSYEQYF. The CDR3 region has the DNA TGCGCCAGCAGCCAAGTACGGGACTCCTACGAGCAGTACTTC.

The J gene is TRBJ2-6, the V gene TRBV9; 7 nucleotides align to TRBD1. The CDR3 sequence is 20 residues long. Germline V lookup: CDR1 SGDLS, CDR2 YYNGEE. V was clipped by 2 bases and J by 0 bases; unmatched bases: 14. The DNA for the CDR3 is TGTGCCAGCAGCGTTCCCTGGGCTCTGGACAGGATCTCTGGGGCCAACGTCCTGACTTTC. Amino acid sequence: CASSVPWALDRISGANVLTF.

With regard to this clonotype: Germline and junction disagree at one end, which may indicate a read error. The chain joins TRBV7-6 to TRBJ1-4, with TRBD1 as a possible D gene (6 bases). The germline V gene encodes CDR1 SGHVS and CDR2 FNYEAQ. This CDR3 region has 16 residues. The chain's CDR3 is CASSLAQGNANEKLFF. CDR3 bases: TGTGCCAGCAGCCTAGCTCAGGGGAATGCTAATGAAAAACTGTTTTTT.

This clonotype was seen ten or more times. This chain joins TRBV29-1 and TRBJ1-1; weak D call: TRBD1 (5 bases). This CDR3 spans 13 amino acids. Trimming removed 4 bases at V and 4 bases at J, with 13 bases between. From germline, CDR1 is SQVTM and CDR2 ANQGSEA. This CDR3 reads CSVARDLGTEAFF. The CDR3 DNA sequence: TGCAGCGTTGCCCGGGACCTCGGCACTGAAGCTTTCTTT.

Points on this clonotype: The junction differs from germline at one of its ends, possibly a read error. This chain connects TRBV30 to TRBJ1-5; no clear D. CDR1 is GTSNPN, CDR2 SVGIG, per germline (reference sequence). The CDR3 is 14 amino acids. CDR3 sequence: CAWNDGILGQPQRF. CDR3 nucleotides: TGTGCCTGGAATGATGGGATTCTCGGTCAGCCCCAGCGTTTT. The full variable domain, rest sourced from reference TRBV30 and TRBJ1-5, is SQTIHQWPATLVQPVGSPLSLECTVEGTSNPNLYWYRQAAGRGLQLLFYSVGIGQISSEVPQNLSASRPQDRQFILSSKKLLLSDSGFYLCAWNDGILGQPQRFGDGTRLSIL.